The 8 T cell receptor beta chains in this list originate from one sample, sequenced in a study of T-cell reconstitution after alpha-beta-depleted transplantation in children. Researchers prepared the TCRbeta library using unique molecular identifiers, the study reports. TCRdb analysed the PCR reads with MiXCR anew, one entry per CDR3 protein. The sample consists of some 220,000 distinct CDR3 sequences, around 9.6% of them appearing once. The source was PBMCs from the stem cell graft donor, collected from the stem cell graft. The receptors were sampled from a human donor who donated a stem cell graft to a child with acute lymphoblastic leukemia.

This clonotype was detected only a few times. The chain couples TRBV7-9 to TRBJ2-7; 9 nucleotides align to TRBD1. V shed 4 bases, J shed 1 base, and the junction held 5 bases outside the gene matches. This CDR3 region has 15 residues. The germline gives CDR1 SEHNR, CDR2 FQNEAQ (reference sequence). CDR3 amino acids: CASSSGTGSSYEQYF. The CDR3 DNA is TGTGCCAGCAGCTCAGGGACAGGGAGTTCCTACGAGCAGTACTTC.

At least ten counts were recorded for this clonotype. The chain is built from TRBV20-1 and TRBJ1-1; the match to TRBD1 covers 8 bases. The CDR3 consists of 14 residues. V lost 0 bases, J lost 0 bases, and 0 bases stayed unmatched. Germline V lookup: CDR1 DFQATT, CDR2 SNEGSKA (reference sequence). The CDR3 DNA sequence: TGCAGTGCTAGAGAGGACAGGGTGAACACTGAAGCTTTCTTT. Translating it yields CSAREDRVNTEAFF.

V and J are TRBV7-9 and TRBJ1-6; the D gene is possibly TRBD1 (5 bases). This CDR3 is built from 16 residues. V was clipped by 3 bases and J by 4 bases, with 13 bases between them. Germline lookup yields CDR1 SEHNR and CDR2 FQNEAQ (reference sequence). The CDR3 DNA sequence: TGTGCCAGCAGCTTTGGGGGGTCGCGGTATAATTCACCCCTCCACTTT. Protein sequence: CASSFGGSRYNSPLHF.

This clonotype was seen at least ten times. The chain couples TRBV7-9 to TRBJ2-1; D unresolved. Per the germline V gene, CDR1 is SEHNR and CDR2 is FQNEAQ (reference sequence). The CDR3 is 16 amino acids. V dropped 5 bases and J dropped 0 bases, with 14 bases sitting between them. In DNA form, the CDR3 reads TGTGCCAGCAGCCCCATATTCCAGCCCTCCTACAATGAGCAGTTCTTC. Its translation: CASSPIFQPSYNEQFF.

V usage is TRBV20-1 and J usage is TRBJ1-1; maybe TRBD1 (5 bases). Deletions cut 6 bases from V and 0 bases from J, with 11 bases between. CDR1 and CDR2 from the germline V gene are DFQATT and SNEGSKA (reference sequence). The CDR3 consists of 13 residues. The CDR3 DNA reads TGCAGTGCGGGTAGGACACTGAACACTGAAGCTTTCTTT. Its translation: CSAGRTLNTEAFF.

This clonotype occurred many times. The chain combines TRBV20-1 with TRBJ2-3; D gene ambiguous. CDR3 size: 13 residues. The germline V and J ends were trimmed by 6 bases and 3 bases, with 13 bases remaining between them. CDR1 and CDR2 from the germline V gene are DFQATT and SNEGSKA (reference sequence). The CDR3 nucleotides read TGCAGTGCCCGGTCTGTTCAGACAGATACGCAGTATTTT. Translation: CSARSVQTDTQYF.

The genes are TRBV20-1 and TRBJ2-3, with 9 bases fitting TRBD2. Losses at the gene ends were 2 bases for V and 1 base for J; bases not matched to a gene: 4. CDR1 and CDR2 from the germline V gene are DFQATT and SNEGSKA (reference sequence). The CDR3 loop spans 15 amino acids. CDR3 sequence: CSARRTSERTDTQYF. CDR3 sequence (DNA): TGCAGTGCTAGACGGACTAGCGAACGCACAGATACGCAGTATTTT.

This clonotype showed up many times. The gene calls are TRBV6-5 and TRBJ1-4; 7 bases are shared with TRBD1. CDR1 is MNHEY and CDR2 is SVGAGI in the germline V gene. This CDR3 region has 14 residues. The trim removed 5 bases at V and 7 bases at J, leaving 7 bases unmatched. DNA of the CDR3: TGTGCCAGCAGTATAGGAGGGGGCGGTGAAAAACTGTTTTTT. This codes for CASSIGGGGEKLFF.